A selection of T cell receptor beta chains follows, all from one sample in a study of T cells in localized non-small cell lung cancer. Only in-frame clones appear in the TCRdb table, and some are missing; sequencing was by immunoSEQ multiplex PCR. Of a few thousand clones listed, about a quarter are singletons. The specimen was lung tumor tissue, collected before any cancer treatment. These TCRs come from a female donor of 60 years or more with stage I lung adenocarcinoma. Both conserved end residues are part of each CDR3. The D gene is left open where the match is weak. Clone size is stated in some rows and not others, as once, few, many or a class when expanded.

clone size: NA
J gene: TRBJ2-7
V gene: TRBV2
D gene: TRBD2
CDR3 DNA: TGTGCCAGCAGCTCCCCCCATGCGGGAGGGCCTTCCTACGAGCAGTACTTC
CDR3 protein: CASSSPHAGGPSYEQYF

clone size: NA
J gene: TRBJ2-7
V gene: TRBV28
D gene: TRBD1
CDR3 DNA: TGTGCCAGCAGTTTACATCGGGACAGGGGACGTAACGAGCAGTACTTC
CDR3 protein: CASSLHRDRGRNEQYF

clone size: NA
J gene: TRBJ2-7
V gene: TRBV6-8
D gene: TRBD2
CDR3 DNA: TGTGCCAGCAGTTACGGACTAGCGGCTTACGAGCAGTACTTC
CDR3 protein: CASSYGLAAYEQYF

clone size: NA
J gene: TRBJ1-2
V gene: TRBV29-1
D gene: NA
CDR3 DNA: TGCAGCGTTGAACATACAGAAGCCCACTATGGCTACACCTTC
CDR3 protein: CSVEHTEAHYGYTF

clone size: NA
J gene: TRBJ1-2
V gene: TRBV14
D gene: NA
CDR3 DNA: TGTGCCAGCAGCCAAGATACGGGGTATCATGGCTACACCTTC
CDR3 protein: CASSQDTGYHGYTF

clone size: few
J gene: TRBJ1-6
V gene: TRBV6-8
D gene: NA
CDR3 DNA: TGTGCCAGCAGACCAGCGGGCTCCTATAATTCACCCCTCCACTTT
CDR3 protein: CASRPAGSYNSPLHF

clone size: NA
J gene: TRBJ2-7
V gene: TRBV28
D gene: NA
CDR3 DNA: TGTGCCAGCAGCGTCGGGACATCCTCCTACGAGCAGTACTTC
CDR3 protein: CASSVGTSSYEQYF

clone size: few
J gene: TRBJ1-2
V gene: TRBV9
D gene: NA
CDR3 DNA: TGTGCCAGCAGGATGGGGGGATTGAACTATGGCTACACCTTC
CDR3 protein: CASRMGGLNYGYTF

clone size: NA
J gene: TRBJ1-1
V gene: TRBV6-8
D gene: TRBD1
CDR3 DNA: TGTGCCACAAGCGAACAGGGGGGGACCCGGGAAGCTTTCTTT
CDR3 protein: CATSEQGGTREAFF

clone size: medium-sized
J gene: TRBJ2-5
V gene: TRBV11-3
D gene: TRBD2
CDR3 DNA: TGTGCCAGCAGCCAAGGGCTGGATAGCGGGGGCCAAGAGACCCAGTACTTC
CDR3 protein: CASSQGLDSGGQETQYF

clone size: few
J gene: TRBJ1-1
V gene: TRBV6-1
D gene: NA
CDR3 DNA: TGTGCCAGCAGTGAAGCGGAGGAGACTGAAGCTTTCTTT
CDR3 protein: CASSEAEETEAFF

clone size: NA
J gene: TRBJ2-5
V gene: TRBV5-1
D gene: NA
CDR3 DNA: TGCGCCAGTCGGGACGGTCGGAGGGCGGAGACCCAGTACTTC
CDR3 protein: CASRDGRRAETQYF

clone size: NA
J gene: TRBJ2-6
V gene: TRBV18
D gene: NA
CDR3 DNA: TGTGCCAGCTCACCAGGGTCTGGGGCCAACGTCCTGACTTTC
CDR3 protein: CASSPGSGANVLTF

clone size: few
J gene: TRBJ1-1
V gene: TRBV30
D gene: NA
CDR3 DNA: TGTGCCTGGAGTCCCCGGGAGGGGATATTACCTGAAGCTTTCTTT
CDR3 protein: CAWSPREGILPEAFF

clone size: NA
J gene: TRBJ2-7
V gene: TRBV11-3
D gene: TRBD1
CDR3 DNA: TGTGCCAGCAGCTCATCTGGGACAGGGACCCTAGGTGAGCAGTACTTC
CDR3 protein: CASSSSGTGTLGEQYF

clone size: NA
J gene: TRBJ1-3
V gene: TRBV11-3
D gene: NA
CDR3 DNA: TGTGCCAGCAGCGTTCTAGGGTCTGGAAACACCATATATTTT
CDR3 protein: CASSVLGSGNTIYF

clone size: NA
J gene: TRBJ2-5
V gene: TRBV11-3
D gene: TRBD2
CDR3 DNA: TGTGCCAGCAGCTTAGGACTAGCGGGAGGGCCCGGTGAGACCCAGTACTTC
CDR3 protein: CASSLGLAGGPGETQYF

clone size: NA
J gene: TRBJ1-4
V gene: TRBV30
D gene: TRBD1
CDR3 DNA: TGTGCCTGGAGCGAGGGACAGGGGGCTTGGGAAAAACTGTTTTTT
CDR3 protein: CAWSEGQGAWEKLFF

clone size: NA
J gene: TRBJ2-1
V gene: TRBV14
D gene: NA
CDR3 DNA: TGTGCCAGCAGCCAATGGGGCGGACTCGGACCCAATGAGCAGTTCTTC
CDR3 protein: CASSQWGGLGPNEQFF

clone size: few
J gene: TRBJ2-2
V gene: TRBV6-8
D gene: TRBD2
CDR3 DNA: TGTGCCAGCAGGCGCGGGGGGGCCGTCACCGGGGAGCTGTTTTTT
CDR3 protein: CASRRGGAVTGELFF

clone size: few
J gene: TRBJ2-7
V gene: TRBV9
D gene: TRBD2
CDR3 DNA: TGTGCCAGCAGAACTAGCGGCTACGAGCAGTACTTC
CDR3 protein: CASRTSGYEQYF